One and the same sample provided the 27 T cell receptor beta chains below, sequenced in a study of shared clonotypes between healthy human individuals. The data were produced by immunoSEQ multiplex PCR, yet TCRdb's version contains in-frame clones alone and is incomplete. The sample lists roughly 2.5 million clones; around 90% were seen once. The sample was naive CD4+ T cells sorted from blood. The subset is: CD45RA+ positively selected. These receptors were taken from a man aged 18-30 years in good health.

The V and J genes are TRBV30 and TRBJ2-7, with 7 bases that match TRBD1. With V trimmed by 1 base and J by 0 bases, 6 bases remained unmatched. From germline, CDR1 is GTSNPN and CDR2 SVGIG (reference sequence). This CDR3 spans 15 amino acids. CDR3 coding DNA: TGTGCCTGGAGTGCGGGACAGCGACCCTCCTACGAGCAGTACTTC. As protein: CAWSAGQRPSYEQYF.

There are a few counts of this clone. The sample holds other DNA sequences that translate to the same CDR3. The rearrangement links TRBV27 to TRBJ1-1; TRBD1 is a possible D gene (5 bases). Germline V gene data show CDR1 as MNHEY and CDR2 as SMNVEV (reference sequence). The CDR3 is made up of 12 amino acids. The V and J ends lost 3 bases and 4 bases respectively, with 6 bases between them. CDR3 nucleotides: TGTGCCAGCAGTTTTAGGGGCACTGAAGCTTTCTTT. Its translation: CASSFRGTEAFF.

The rearrangement uses TRBV5-1 and TRBJ2-3; 13 bases are a match to TRBD2. Looked up from germline, CDR1 is SGHRS and CDR2 is YFSETQ. The junction had 0 bases not matched to a gene; V was cut back by 4 bases and J by 1 base. The length of the CDR3 is 15 residues. CDR3 sequence (DNA): TGCGCCAGCAGCACTAGCGGGAGGGGCACAGATACGCAGTATTTT. Translated: CASSTSGRGTDTQYF.

V gene TRBV6-6 combines with J gene TRBJ1-2; D ambiguous. The CDR3 is 11 residues long. Germline assignment: CDR1 MNHNY and CDR2 SVGAGI (reference sequence). The V gene lost 5 bases and the J gene lost 8 bases, with 9 bases spanning the gap. CDR3 residues: CASSPSGGYTF. The CDR3 DNA reads TGTGCCAGCAGTCCCTCTGGGGGCTACACCTTC.

This clone was found a few times. In the same sample, other DNA sequences code for this CDR3. CDR3: CASRAQGNTEAFF. The CDR3 DNA reads TGTGCCAGCAGGGCCCAAGGAAACACTGAAGCTTTCTTT. The chain employs TRBV6-5 and TRBJ1-1; D ambiguous. This CDR3 is built from 13 residues. From germline, CDR1 is MNHEY and CDR2 SVGAGI. V was pared by 6 bases and J by 2 bases, with 10 bases between.

The chain combines TRBV9 with TRBJ1-1; D unresolved. The CDR3 loop spans 15 amino acids. The germline V gene has CDR1 SGDLS and CDR2 YYNGEE. Deletions cut 0 bases from V and 0 bases from J, with 9 bases between. DNA of the CDR3: TGTGCCAGCAGCGTAGACCCTTGGTTGAACACTGAAGCTTTCTTT. Its protein is CASSVDPWLNTEAFF.

The J gene is TRBJ1-3, the V gene TRBV30, with 7 bases lining up with TRBD1. Germline loops: CDR1 GTSNPN, CDR2 SVGIG (reference sequence). V shed 5 bases, J shed 3 bases, and the junction held 7 bases outside the gene matches. The CDR3 covers 14 residues. The CDR3, as DNA: TGTGCCTGGGGGGCAGGGGGACGTGGAAACACCATATATTTT. Its translation: CAWGAGGRGNTIYF.

The chain is built from TRBV12-5 and TRBJ1-1, with D unresolved. The CDR3 loop spans 13 amino acids. Germline V lookup: CDR1 LGHNT, CDR2 FRNRAP. Trimming stripped 6 bases from V and 1 base from J, with 9 bases between. The CDR3 nucleotides are TGTGCTAGTGGGTGGGAACGGAACACTGAAGCTTTCTTT. Its translation: CASGWERNTEAFF.

The V and J genes are TRBV18 and TRBJ2-2; D might be TRBD1 (6 bases). This CDR3 comprises 16 residues. Germline CDR1 and CDR2: KGHSH and LQKENI. V shed 3 bases and J shed 6 bases, with 17 bases lying between them. The chain's CDR3 is CASSPPSTGKAGELFF. In DNA form, the CDR3 reads TGTGCCAGCTCACCCCCAAGCACAGGGAAGGCCGGGGAGCTGTTTTTT.

The chain uses TRBV7-9 and TRBJ1-2; D unresolved. Germline CDR1 SEHNR, CDR2 FQNEAQ (reference sequence). The CDR3 totals 16 residues. Trimming took 4 bases from V and 4 from J, leaving 19 bases between them. The CDR3 sequence: CASSSQAGLSGYGYTF. CDR3 bases: TGTGCCAGCAGCTCACAAGCCGGTCTTTCCGGCTATGGCTACACCTTC. Full variable domain (remainder filled in from reference TRBV7-9 and TRBJ1-2): DTGVSQNPRHKITKRGQNVTFRCDPISEHNRLYWYRQTLGQGPEFLTYFQNEAQLEKSRLLSDRFSAERPKGSFSTLEIQRTEQGDSAMYLCASSSQAGLSGYGYTFGSGTRLTVV.

The gene calls are TRBV19 and TRBJ2-1; D gene unclear. Trimming removed 3 bases from V and 10 bases from J, with 19 bases in between. The CDR3 extends over 15 amino acids. In germline, CDR1 is LNHDA, CDR2 SQIVND (reference sequence). In nucleotides, the CDR3 is TGTGCCAGTAGTATCTTAGGTCTACAATCTATGGAGCAGTTCTTC. Protein product: CASSILGLQSMEQFF.

This sequence joins TRBV10-3 and TRBJ1-1; tentative D call: TRBD1 (5 bases). Germline CDR1 reads ENHRY; CDR2 reads SYGVKD. The CDR3 consists of 14 residues. Trimming took off 0 bases at V and 4 bases at J, with 9 bases between the two ends. The CDR3 region has the DNA TGTGCCATCAGTGAGTCGGGGCTGTCCACTGAAGCTTTCTTT. This sequence encodes CAISESGLSTEAFF.

Regarding this clone: This sample includes further DNA sequences coding for the same CDR3. The chain links TRBV25-1 to TRBJ1-1; TRBD1 is a possible D gene (5 bases). The V end was cut by 6 bases, the J end by 4 bases, with 9 bases between. Germline V gene lookup returns CDR1 MGHDK and CDR2 SYGVNS. The CDR3 contains 12 residues. This CDR3 reads CASSRVGTEAFF. CDR3 sequence (DNA): TGTGCCAGCAGCAGGGTGGGCACTGAAGCTTTCTTT.

The CDR3 spells CASSHLAGGPYNEQFF. The CDR3 nucleotides are TGCGCCAGCAGCCATCTAGCGGGAGGACCCTACAATGAGCAGTTCTTC. The chain combines TRBV4-3 with TRBJ2-1, with TRBD2 identical over 11 bases. Germline V gives CDR1 LGHNA, CDR2 YSLEER. The V gene end was trimmed by 3 bases and the J gene end by 2 bases; junction bases not matched to a gene: 3. The CDR3 has 16 residues.

This clone was recorded once. This rearrangement joins TRBV5-1 to TRBJ2-7; D could derive from TRBD1 or TRBD2 (5 bases each). V was shortened by 4 bases and J by 5 bases, with 19 bases between the two germline ends. The CDR3 is made up of 15 amino acids. Per the germline V gene, CDR1 is SGHRS and CDR2 is YFSETQ. CDR3 DNA: TGCGCCAGCAGCACGGGGACCTGGGTTCACCACGAGCAGTACTTC. Residues: CASSTGTWVHHEQYF.

As regards this clone: An end of the junction does not agree with germline; a read error may underlie this. The J gene is TRBJ1-6, the V gene TRBV7-7; D ambiguous. CDR1 SSHAT and CDR2 FNYEAQ come from the germline V gene (reference sequence). This CDR3 contains 13 residues. The CDR3 sequence is CASSLEVGSPLHF. In DNA form, the CDR3 reads TGTGCTAGCAGCTTAGAGGTTGGATCACCCCTCCACTTT.

The rearrangement uses TRBV9 and TRBJ2-3; D ambiguous. V gave up 0 bases and J gave up 1 base, with 9 bases separating them. The CDR3 covers 15 residues. Germline CDR1 SGDLS, CDR2 YYNGEE. The chain's CDR3 is CASSVVGHGTDTQYF. CDR3 bases: TGTGCCAGCAGCGTAGTCGGGCATGGCACAGATACGCAGTATTTT.

This rearrangement joins TRBV28 to TRBJ2-5; perhaps D is TRBD1 or TRBD2 (6 bases each). Germline CDR1 is MDHEN and CDR2 is SYDVKM. The CDR3 loop spans 15 amino acids. V lost 2 bases, J lost 4 bases, and 14 bases lay in between. The CDR3 region has the DNA TGTGCCAGCAGTTTAGGGGGGAAAGGGGGAGAGACCCAGTACTTC. It is translated as CASSLGGKGGETQYF.

The CDR3 loop is CASSHQTGSNTEAFF. The CDR3 nucleotides read TGCGCCAGCAGCCATCAAACAGGTTCGAACACTGAAGCTTTCTTT. The chain couples TRBV5-1 to TRBJ1-1, with a weak D call TRBD1 (5 bases). Trimming stripped 4 bases from V and 1 base from J, with 14 bases between. Germline V gene sequence: CDR1 SGHRS, CDR2 YFSETQ. The CDR3 runs 15 residues.

J is TRBJ1-3 and V is TRBV14; no clear D. Per germline, CDR1 SGHDN and CDR2 FVKESK. This CDR3 is built from 13 residues. V lost 4 bases to trimming and J lost 4 bases, with 8 bases between them. CDR3 nucleotide sequence: TGTGCCAGCAGCCCAAATCACGGAAACACCATATATTTT. Translated: CASSPNHGNTIYF.

This chain uses TRBV11-3 with TRBJ2-2, with D unclear. The V gene's germline CDR1 is SGHNT and CDR2 YENEEA. Trimming shortened V by 5 bases and J by 8 bases, and 12 bases separated the two germline ends. The length of the CDR3 is 13 residues. CDR3 sequence reads: CASSAAKVGELFF. The CDR3 DNA reads TGTGCCAGCAGCGCCGCCAAAGTGGGGGAGCTGTTTTTT.

The chain uses TRBV14 and TRBJ1-1; D may be TRBD1 (6 bases). Trimming removed 4 bases from V and 7 bases from J, with 16 bases in between. This CDR3 region has 14 residues. Germline V gene lookup returns CDR1 SGHDN and CDR2 FVKESK. The CDR3 region is CASSPPSLDSEAFF. The DNA for the CDR3 is TGTGCCAGCAGCCCCCCCTCTTTGGACAGTGAAGCTTTCTTT.

This chain uses TRBV14 with TRBJ2-4; 11 bases map to TRBD1. Germline assignment: CDR1 SGHDN and CDR2 FVKESK. CDR3 size: 19 residues. V was pared by 2 bases and J by 2 bases, with 11 bases of the junction left unmatched. The CDR3 protein is CASSQWGTGGSGSKNIQYF. The CDR3 DNA sequence: TGTGCCAGCAGCCAATGGGGGACAGGGGGATCTGGGTCCAAAAACATTCAGTACTTC.

The genes are TRBV6-5 and TRBJ1-2; D unclear. The length of the CDR3 is 13 residues. Trimming removed 7 bases at V and 5 bases at J, with 14 bases between. Germline V gene sequence: CDR1 MNHEY, CDR2 SVGAGI. The DNA of the CDR3 is TGTGCCAGCACCTCTGTCGGGGTATATGGCTACACCTTC. Its protein is CASTSVGVYGYTF.

The CDR3 sequence: CASSPLAGHTYEQYF. The CDR3 DNA is TGTGCCAGCTCACCTTTAGCGGGGCACACCTACGAGCAGTACTTC. This chain uses TRBV18 with TRBJ2-7; 8 bases match TRBD2. The CDR3 extends over 15 amino acids. CDR1 KGHSH and CDR2 LQKENI come from the germline V gene. V lost 3 bases to trimming and J lost 2 bases; unmatched junction nucleotides: 6.

The chain carries TRBV11-3 and TRBJ2-7; 13 nucleotides line up with TRBD2. Trimming cost V 4 bases and J 5 bases; bases outside gene matches: 5. This CDR3 has 15 amino acids. Germline V gene sequence: CDR1 SGHNT, CDR2 YENEEA. The chain's CDR3 is CASSSGLAGLNEQYF. The DNA of the CDR3 is TGTGCCAGCAGCTCGGGACTAGCGGGACTCAACGAGCAGTACTTC.

The chain employs TRBV4-1 and TRBJ2-5; 8 bases agree with TRBD1. The CDR3 loop spans 15 amino acids. V dropped 4 bases and J dropped 0; count of bases not matched to a gene: 4. Germline lookup yields CDR1 MGHRA and CDR2 YSYEKL. The CDR3 reads CASSLQGAYQETQYF. CDR3 sequence (DNA): TGCGCCAGCAGCCTCCAGGGGGCTTACCAAGAGACCCAGTACTTC.